Listed here are 18 T cell receptor beta chains from one sample, sequenced in a study of T cell clonality in common variable immunodeficiency. Using immunoSEQ multiplex PCR, the repertoire was profiled, and TCRdb retains in-frame clones only, with some absent. There are over 45,000 clones in the sample, none observed a single time. Input material: peripheral blood mononuclear cells. Every receptor here comes from a person aged 18-70 years in good health.

The sample holds many counts of this clone. The CDR3 is cut off 3 residues early in the read; its end comes from the germline J gene. The chain employs TRBV7-3 and TRBJ2-2, with TRBD2 matching over 11 bases. The CDR3 runs to 17 residues. Germline V gene data show CDR1 as SGHTA and CDR2 as FQGTGA. The ends lost 6 bases at V and 4 bases at J; junction bases unmatched: 10. Incomplete CDR3 DNA: TGTGCCAGCAGTTATATAGCGGGAGGGCCGGGCACCGGGGAG. Amino acids: CASSYIAGGPGTGE. The full CDR3 protein reads CASSYIAGGPGTGELFF.

This clone was picked up many times. CDR3 amino acids: CASSPRDRVIPGPLHF. The CDR3 DNA, read in part, is TGTGCCAGCAGCCCCCGGGACAGGGTTATACCGGGACCC. The chain combines TRBV7-8 with TRBJ1-6, with TRBD1 matching over 9 bases. The read terminates 3 residues before the CDR3 end, so the remaining end is supplied by the germline J gene. V lost 5 bases to trimming and J lost 12 bases; unmatched junction nucleotides: 14. The germline V gene has CDR1 SGHVS and CDR2 FQNEAQ. This CDR3 is 16 amino acids long. Drawing the rest from reference TRBV7-8 and TRBJ1-6, the complete variable domain is GAGVSQSPRYKVAKRGQDVALRCDPISGHVSLFWYQQALGQGPEFLTYFQNEAQLDKSGLPSDRFFAERPEGSVSTLKIQRTQQEDSAVYLCASSPRDRVIPGPLHFGNGTRLTVT.

This clone has at least ten counts. The missing CDR3 end, 3 residues past where the read stops, is filled in from the germline J gene. The chain has TRBV7-9 and TRBJ1-6; D remains ambiguous. V was shortened by 4 bases and J by 10 bases, with 14 bases between the two germline ends. The CDR3 loop spans 14 amino acids. From germline, CDR1 is SEHNR and CDR2 FQNEAQ (reference sequence). CDR3 DNA (partial): TGTGCCAGCAGCTCAAGACAAGGTGGCTCACCC. Its translation: CASSSRQGGSP. The entire CDR3 reads CASSSRQGGSPLHF.

This clone was detected ten times or more. Coverage ceases 3 residues before the CDR3 finishes, and the germline J gene fills in the end. The V and J genes are TRBV2 and TRBJ1-5; 7 positions match TRBD1. V lost 7 bases and J lost 9; bases outside the gene matches: 12. CDR3 length: 14 residues. CDR1 and CDR2 (germline): SNHLY, FYNNEI. CDR3 loop: CASTTTGETGPQHF. The part of the CDR3 DNA that was read is TGTGCCAGCACTACCACAGGGGAGACGGGGCCC.

Comment on this clone: The read stops 3 residues short of the end of the CDR3; the missing end is completed from the germline J gene. The gene calls are TRBV30 and TRBJ2-3, with 7 nucleotides matching TRBD1. Looked up from germline, CDR1 is GTSNPN and CDR2 is SVGIG (reference sequence). This CDR3 comprises 14 residues. Here the CDR3 reads CAWSRETGPQPQYF. The DNA read from the CDR3 is TGTGCCTGGAGTCGAGAGACAGGGCCTCAGCCG.

In this sample, this clone turned up many times. The read gets to within 3 residues of the CDR3 end, and the germline J gene fills in the rest. The V and J genes are TRBV19 and TRBJ2-5, with D maybe TRBD1 (6 bases). Germline V gene sequence: CDR1 LNHDA, CDR2 SQIVND (reference sequence). This CDR3 spans 15 amino acids. Between the trimmed V and J ends, which lost 2 bases and 5 bases, there was a span of 15 bases. CDR3 bases read: TGTGCCAGTAGTATAACAGGGACCCAAGAGGAGACC. Its translation is CASSITGTQEET. The full CDR3 reads CASSITGTQEETQYF.

This clone was detected many times. The read ends 3 residues before the CDR3 terminus; that terminus is restored from the germline J gene. This chain uses TRBV12-3 or TRBV12-4 with TRBJ2-3, with 11 bases aligning to TRBD2. The junction had 6 bases not matched to a gene; V was cut back by 0 bases and J by 1 base. This CDR3 comprises 18 residues. CDR3 sequence: CASSLAYTSGRGTDTQYF. The sequenced CDR3 bases are TGTGCCAGCAGTTTAGCCTACACTAGCGGGAGAGGCACAGATACG.

This clone was seen repeatedly, ten times or more. The read halts 3 residues ahead of the CDR3 end, with the missing end drawn from the germline J gene. The chain has TRBV20-1 and TRBJ2-7, with 13 bases aligning to TRBD2. V dropped 3 bases and J dropped 3; count of bases not matched to a gene: 2. Germline CDR1 and CDR2: DFQATT and SNEGSKA (reference sequence). This CDR3 spans 14 amino acids. CDR3 residues: CSARGTSGNYEQYF. The sequenced CDR3 bases are TGCAGTGCTAGGGGGACTAGCGGGAACTACGAG.

This clone was seen ten or more times. The CDR3 is cut off 3 residues early in the read; its end comes from the germline J gene. V gene TRBV30 combines with J gene TRBJ2-1; 7 nucleotides match TRBD1. Germline values: CDR1 GTSNPN, CDR2 SVGIG (reference sequence). The CDR3 consists of 19 residues. The V gene end was trimmed by 0 bases and the J gene end by 1 base; junction bases not matched to a gene: 15. CDR3 bases read: TGTGCCTGGAGTGTAAGGTTCGAGGCCCGGACAGGATCCTACAATGAG. This encodes CAWSVRFEARTGSYNE. The full CDR3 protein reads CAWSVRFEARTGSYNEQFF.

There are many counts of this clone. The CDR3 end falls 3 residues outside the read, so it is completed with the germline J gene. The V call is TRBV7-2, the J call TRBJ1-2; TRBD1 might be the D (5 bases). Germline loops: CDR1 SGHTA, CDR2 FQGNSA. Trimming stripped 1 base from V and 3 bases from J, with 12 bases between. The CDR3 is 15 amino acids. The DNA read from the CDR3 is TGTGCCAGCAGCTTAGTGGGGCTGGCAGACTATGGC. This gives the protein CASSLVGLADYG. The whole CDR3 sequence reads CASSLVGLADYGYTF.

This clone was recorded many times. The read halts 3 residues ahead of the CDR3 end, with the missing end drawn from the germline J gene. The J gene is TRBJ1-1, the V gene TRBV5-1; D gene ambiguous. The germline V gene has CDR1 SGHRS and CDR2 YFSETQ. This CDR3 is built from 12 residues. The sequenced CDR3 bases are TGCGCCAGCAGCTTGGTCGGGTTGGGA. It codes for CASSLVGLG. The full CDR3 protein is CASSLVGLGAFF.

This clone was found many times. The observed sequence ends 3 residues before the CDR3 terminus, with the missing tail filled in from the germline J gene. V usage is TRBV18 and J usage is TRBJ2-7; 10 bases align to TRBD2. The CDR3 loop spans 17 amino acids. Germline V gene lookup returns CDR1 KGHSH and CDR2 LQKENI. V lost 3 bases, J lost 5 bases, and 13 bases stayed unmatched. The DNA read from the CDR3 is TGTGCCAGCTCACCGGACGAGCGGGAGGGCCGGTCTGACGAG. It encodes CASSPDEREGRSDE. In full, the CDR3 reads CASSPDEREGRSDEQYF.

Details on this clone: With the read ending 3 residues before the CDR3 end, the germline J gene is used to fill in that end. The chain recombines TRBV10-2 with TRBJ1-2; 8 bases fit TRBD1. CDR3 size: 15 residues. The V and J ends lost 2 bases and 3 bases, in that order; junction bases with no gene match: 5. Germline CDR1 is WSHSY and CDR2 is SAAADI. The CDR3 bases that were read are TGCGCCAGCAGTGAGACCCCAGGGGGCGACTATGGC. It encodes CASSETPGGDYG. The full CDR3 is CASSETPGGDYGYTF.

This clone has a count of ten or more. Read coverage stops 3 residues before the CDR3 terminus; the germline J gene supplies the remainder. The J gene is TRBJ2-3, the V gene TRBV20-1; 11 nucleotides agree with TRBD2. J was trimmed by 0 bases and V by 5 bases; bases with no gene match: 4. This CDR3 has 15 residues. Per germline, CDR1 DFQATT and CDR2 SNEGSKA (reference sequence). The part of the CDR3 DNA that was read is TGCAGTGCTGGGGGACTAGCGGTGAGCACAGATACG. Its translation is CSAGGLAVSTDT. The whole CDR3 protein is CSAGGLAVSTDTQYF.

This clone was picked up many times. Read sequence stops 3 residues before the CDR3 end, and the germline J gene provides the missing end. The V gene is TRBV10-1, the J gene TRBJ2-2; 11 bases align to TRBD1. The junction had 2 bases not matched to a gene; V was cut back by 9 bases and J by 5 bases. Looked up from germline, CDR1 is WNHNN and CDR2 is SYGVQD (reference sequence). The CDR3 has 13 residues. CDR3 loop: CASGTGGTGELFF. CDR3 DNA (partial): TGCGCCAGTGGGACAGGGGGAACCGGGGAG.

There are many counts of this clone. CDR3 amino acids: CSARDPILRGGNEQFF. The covered CDR3 bases are TGCAGTGCTAGAGATCCCATCCTCAGGGGAGGCAATGAG. The gene calls are TRBV20-1 and TRBJ2-1; either TRBD1 or TRBD2 may supply D (6 bases each). Read data end 3 residues before the CDR3 end; the end is taken from the germline J gene. Germline CDR1 is DFQATT and CDR2 is SNEGSKA (reference sequence). V lost 0 bases, J lost 6 bases, and 18 bases lay in between. The CDR3 contains 16 residues.

This clone came up many times. The CDR3 is cut off 3 residues early in the read; its end comes from the germline J gene. The chain couples TRBV19 to TRBJ1-4; possibly TRBD1 for D (6 bases). The CDR3 totals 15 residues. Germline-derived CDR1 and CDR2 are LNHDA and SQIVND (reference sequence). V shed 3 bases and J shed 6 bases, with 14 bases lying between them. The CDR3 spells CASSIRGGVDEKLFF. Incomplete CDR3 DNA: TGTGCCAGTAGTATCCGAGGGGGTGTAGATGAAAAA.

This clone was counted at least ten times. The junction differs from germline at one of its ends, possibly a read error. The CDR3 loop reads CASSPGTLNTGELFF. The CDR3 bases that were read are TGCGCCAGCAGCCCCGGGACACTGAACACCGGGGAG. The chain has TRBV4-2 and TRBJ2-2; D possibly corresponds to TRBD1 (6 bases). Read sequence stops 3 residues before the CDR3 end, and the germline J gene provides the missing end. Germline values: CDR1 LGHNA, CDR2 YNFKEQ. The CDR3 extends over 15 amino acids.